Listed below are T cell receptor beta chains from one sample, sequenced in a study of blood T cell repertoires in COVID-19. Data came from immunoSEQ multiplex PCR; TCRdb stores just in-frame clones and leaves some out. Among 250,000 or so clones listed, approximately 86% were seen once. Sequencing was carried out using PBMCs or T cells enriched from blood (not recorded which). The receptors stem from a woman between 18 and 29 years old who had recovered from COVID-19. CDR3s include the opening cysteine and the closing phenylalanine or tryptophan. Each record gives: V gene, clone size, D gene, CDR3 protein. D genes are given only for firm matches. The listing skips clone size in some rows; elsewhere it reads once, few, many or a size class.

V: TRBV9; size: .; D: .; CDR3: CASSVAGLDEAFF
V: TRBV2; size: few; D: TRBD1; CDR3: CASRPGQGEYNSPLHF
V: TRBV28; size: .; D: .; CDR3: CASTPIQGVTDTQYF
V: TRBV25-1; size: .; D: .; CDR3: CAARGVGEKLFF
V: TRBV4-3; size: .; D: .; CDR3: CASSQDWFRGHGPTDTQYF
V: TRBV5-1; size: .; D: TRBD1; CDR3: CASSLQGAGDEKLFF
V: TRBV10-3; size: .; D: TRBD2; CDR3: CAIRLAGGSTDTQYF
V: TRBV28; size: few; D: .; CDR3: CASSFKTTGGLDQPQHF
V: TRBV27; size: .; D: TRBD1; CDR3: CASSLSNTRGDQPQHF
V: TRBV27; size: few; D: TRBD2; CDR3: CASSWGAGGLGETQYF